These 17 T cell receptor beta chains were sequenced from one sample in a study of OX40 agonist ivuxolimab in advanced cancers. The library was obtained by the immunoSEQ multiplex PCR assay. This is the immuneACCESS table as TCRdb keeps it, with only in-frame sequences that have V and J called. A part of the clones is gone; compared with another copy, unresolved V genes explain less than half, and the rest is unexplained. Present in this sample are about 77,000 clones, approximately 92% of which were seen just once. The biggest ten clones account for approximately 0.3% of the sample. The sample was CD4+ or CD8+ T cells sorted from blood, taken in a trial of the OX40 agonist ivuxolimab. These receptors were obtained from an adult with an advanced solid tumor such as melanoma, head and neck, liver or kidney cancer.

V and J are TRBV5-5 and TRBJ2-3; 10 positions match TRBD2. Germline loops: CDR1 SGHKS, CDR2 YYEKEE (reference sequence). V was clipped by 4 bases and J by 8 bases; unmatched bases: 19. This CDR3 is built from 18 residues. The CDR3 here is CASSGTPGLALSVGTQYF. CDR3 nucleotide sequence: TGTGCCAGCAGCGGGACGCCGGGACTAGCGCTATCGGTTGGTACGCAGTATTTT.

The J gene is TRBJ2-3, the V gene TRBV28; D ambiguous. Trimming took 4 bases from V and 0 from J, leaving 14 bases between them. The V gene's germline CDR1 is MDHEN and CDR2 SYDVKM. The CDR3 loop spans 16 amino acids. The CDR3, as DNA: TGTGCCAGCAGTTCCCTTCGCGGAGCTAGCACAGATACGCAGTATTTT. Its protein is CASSSLRGASTDTQYF.

The chain couples TRBV7-2 to TRBJ2-2; no clear D. The CDR3 loop spans 16 amino acids. V was pared by 0 bases and J by 2 bases, with 10 bases between. Germline V gene data show CDR1 as SGHTA and CDR2 as FQGNSA. The CDR3 DNA is TGTGCCAGCAGCTTAGCAGGGCCAGCTAACACCGGGGAGCTGTTTTTT. Translating gives CASSLAGPANTGELFF.

V usage is TRBV6-1 and J usage is TRBJ2-5; D could derive from TRBD1 or TRBD2 (5 bases each). The CDR3 has 12 amino acids. From germline, CDR1 is MNHNS and CDR2 SASEGT. Trimming took off 6 bases at V and 5 bases at J, with 10 bases between the two ends. The CDR3 DNA follows: TGTGCCAGCAGCGGGGCGCAGGAGACCCAGTACTTC. This gives the protein CASSGAQETQYF.

The chain combines TRBV28 with TRBJ2-6, with no clear D. V was trimmed by 3 bases and J by 4 bases, leaving 16 bases between them. Germline V gene lookup returns CDR1 MDHEN and CDR2 SYDVKM. There are 17 residues in the CDR3. This CDR3 reads CASSFGGFRRGANVLTF. Written as DNA, the CDR3 is TGTGCCAGCAGTTTCGGCGGCTTCAGGAGAGGGGCCAACGTCCTGACTTTC.

V gene TRBV10-3 combines with J gene TRBJ2-1, with 9 bases aligning to TRBD2. Looked up from germline, CDR1 is ENHRY and CDR2 is SYGVKD. This CDR3 has 15 residues. Germline trimming cut 4 bases from V and 5 bases from J; bases unmatched to any gene: 6. The CDR3 nucleotides are TGTGCCATCAGTGCCGGTGGCGGGAGGGACAATGAGCAGTTCTTC. Its protein product is CAISAGGGRDNEQFF.

A note on this clone: One end of the junction is discordant with germline, which a read error may explain. The sample holds other DNA sequences that translate to the same CDR3. The chain carries TRBV19 and TRBJ1-1, with D tentatively TRBD1 (6 bases). The CDR3 loop spans 12 amino acids. CDR1 and CDR2 from the germline V gene are LNHDA and SQIVND (reference sequence). The CDR3 sequence is CASSRIQGWAFF. The CDR3 coding sequence is TGTGCCAGCAGTAGGATACAGGGATGGGCTTTCTTT.

The chain employs TRBV7-2 and TRBJ2-3, with 7 bases identical to TRBD1. Germline values: CDR1 SGHTA, CDR2 FQGNSA. The CDR3 is 16 residues long. V dropped 2 bases and J dropped 5; count of bases not matched to a gene: 10. CDR3 loop: CASSLPAPGQKDTQYF. The CDR3 DNA is TGTGCCAGCAGCTTACCGGCGCCGGGACAGAAAGATACGCAGTATTTT.

CDR3 DNA sequence: TGCGCCAGCAGCCAAGGGCCTTTGCGGGGGGCCTACGAGCAGTACTTC. Amino acids: CASSQGPLRGAYEQYF. The V call is TRBV4-3, the J call TRBJ2-7, with TRBD2 matching over 8 bases. Germline assignment: CDR1 LGHNA and CDR2 YSLEER. The CDR3 extends over 16 amino acids. V lost 1 base to trimming and J lost 2 bases; unmatched junction nucleotides: 7.

This chain joins TRBV5-8 and TRBJ2-3; 9 bases align to TRBD2. There are 17 residues in the CDR3. V was pared by 0 bases and J by 2 bases, with 7 bases of the junction left unmatched. Per the germline V gene, CDR1 is SGHTS and CDR2 is YDEGEE. The CDR3 spells CASSLASGKRLTDTQYF. The DNA for the CDR3 is TGTGCCAGCAGCTTGGCTAGCGGGAAACGTCTCACAGATACGCAGTATTTT.

The chain uses TRBV27 and TRBJ1-5; the D is unclear. The germline V gene encodes CDR1 MNHEY and CDR2 SMNVEV (reference sequence). The CDR3 is 12 residues long. V shed 6 bases and J shed 9 bases, with 12 bases lying between them. The CDR3 coding sequence is TGTGCCAGCAGGTCCCCCGCTGGGCCCCAGCATTTT. Translated, it gives CASRSPAGPQHF.

The chain employs TRBV7-2 and TRBJ2-5; no firm D call. Germline CDR1 reads SGHTA; CDR2 reads FQGNSA. V was cut by 3 bases and J by 1 base, with 6 bases left in between. The CDR3 sequence is 13 residues long. CDR3 in amino acids: CASSLGPQETQYF. DNA of the CDR3: TGTGCCAGCAGCTTGGGTCCCCAAGAGACCCAGTACTTC.

The chain has TRBV7-9 and TRBJ2-7, with TRBD1 matching over 8 bases. With V trimmed by 5 bases and J by 3 bases, 3 bases remained unmatched. The germline V gene has CDR1 SEHNR and CDR2 FQNEAQ (reference sequence). The CDR3 consists of 13 residues. Here the CDR3 reads CASSAGQDYEQYF. The CDR3 nucleotides read TGTGCCAGCAGCGCGGGACAGGACTACGAGCAGTACTTC.

The rearrangement uses TRBV2 and TRBJ2-7, with TRBD1 matching over 8 bases. Germline CDR1 SNHLY, CDR2 FYNNEI. V shed 8 bases, J shed 7 bases, and the junction held 13 bases outside the gene matches. This CDR3 has 14 amino acids. The DNA for the CDR3 is TGTGCCAGCTCCCAGGGGGCAACTGACTCTGAGCAGTACTTC. This translates into CASSQGATDSEQYF.

The chain joins TRBV7-2 to TRBJ2-3, with D uncertain. CDR1 is SGHTA, CDR2 FQGNSA, per germline. With 3 bases removed from V and 4 bases from J, the gap between germline ends came to 5 bases. This CDR3 is 12 amino acids long. CDR3 sequence: CASSLFADTQYF. CDR3 nucleotide sequence: TGTGCCAGCAGCTTGTTTGCAGATACGCAGTATTTT.

The chain couples TRBV19 to TRBJ2-2; 7 positions match TRBD2. Trimming at V came to 9 bases and at J to 0 bases, leaving 7 bases not matched to a gene. Germline V gives CDR1 LNHDA, CDR2 SQIVND (reference sequence). The CDR3 consists of 15 residues. The CDR3, as DNA: TGTGCCAGCCACAGAGCGGGATCGAACACCGGGGAGCTGTTTTTT. This codes for CASHRAGSNTGELFF.

V gene TRBV2 combines with J gene TRBJ2-7; 7 bases fit TRBD2. The CDR3 contains 13 residues. Trimming cost V 3 bases and J 2 bases; bases outside gene matches: 1. Per the germline V gene, CDR1 is SNHLY and CDR2 is FYNNEI. The CDR3 reads CASSDAGAYEQYF. CDR3 sequence (DNA): TGTGCCAGCAGTGACGCGGGAGCCTACGAGCAGTACTTC.